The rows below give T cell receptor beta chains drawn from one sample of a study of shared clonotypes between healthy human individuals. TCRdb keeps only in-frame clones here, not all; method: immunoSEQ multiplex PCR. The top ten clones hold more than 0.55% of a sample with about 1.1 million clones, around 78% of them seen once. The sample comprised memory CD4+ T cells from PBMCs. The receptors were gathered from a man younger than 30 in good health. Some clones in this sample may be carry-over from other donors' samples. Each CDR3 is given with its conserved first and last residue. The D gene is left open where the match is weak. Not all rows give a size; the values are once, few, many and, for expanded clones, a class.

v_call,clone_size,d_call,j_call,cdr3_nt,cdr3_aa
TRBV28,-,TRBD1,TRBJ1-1,TGTGCCAGCAGTTTAGGCAACAGGGGGAGGGCTGAAGCTTTCTTT,CASSLGNRGRAEAFF
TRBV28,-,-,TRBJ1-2,TGTGCCAGCAGTGCCTTTGTCGTCGTCTATGGCTACACCTTC,CASSAFVVVYGYTF
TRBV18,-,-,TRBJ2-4,TGTGCCAGCTCACCGACACGGCAGGCAGGGGGAGGTCAGTACTTC,CASSPTRQAGGGQYF
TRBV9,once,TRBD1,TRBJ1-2,TGTGCCAGCACCAACCTGGGACAGAGTTATGGCTACACCTTC,CASTNLGQSYGYTF
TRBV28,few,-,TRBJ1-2,TGTGCCAGCAGTTTAGGGGGGGCGGAGAAGGATGGCTACACCTTC,CASSLGGAEKDGYTF
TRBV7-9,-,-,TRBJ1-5,TGTGCCAGCAGCTTAGCTGGTCAGCCCCAGCATTTT,CASSLAGQPQHF
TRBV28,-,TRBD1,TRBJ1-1,TGTGCCTGCAGTTTATCCGGGACAGTTGAAGCTTTCTTT,CACSLSGTVEAFF
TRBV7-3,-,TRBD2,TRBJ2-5,TGTGCCAGCAGCACCTTAGGACTAGCGGGAGGGCCCGGGGAGACCCAGTACTTC,CASSTLGLAGGPGETQYF
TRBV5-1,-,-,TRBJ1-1,TGCGCCAGCAGCTTCGACAGGACTGAAGCTTTCTTT,CASSFDRTEAFF
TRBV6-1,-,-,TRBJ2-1,TGTGCCAGCATTATTAGCGGAGTTACCTACAATGAGCAGTTCTTC,CASIISGVTYNEQFF
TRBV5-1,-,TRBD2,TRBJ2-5,TGCGCCAGCAGCCCTATGCCACTAGCGGGAGTAGTAGAGACCCAGTACTTC,CASSPMPLAGVVETQYF
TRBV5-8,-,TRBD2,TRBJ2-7,TGTGCCAGCAGCAAAGAAGATGGACTAGCGGGGACCTACGAGCAGTACTTC,CASSKEDGLAGTYEQYF
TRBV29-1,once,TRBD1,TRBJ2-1,TGCAGCTCTAACCGGGACAGGGGATACAATGAGCAGTTCTTC,CSSNRDRGYNEQFF
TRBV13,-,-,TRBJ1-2,TGTGCCAGCAGCGTCCAGGGTGTCTATGGCTACACCTTC,CASSVQGVYGYTF
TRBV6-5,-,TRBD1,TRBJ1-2,TGTGCCAGCAGTAAACCGGGACAGGGGTATGGCTACACCTTC,CASSKPGQGYGYTF
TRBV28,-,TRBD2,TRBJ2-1,TGTGCCAGCACCACTAGCGGCTACAATGAGCAGTTCTTC,CASTTSGYNEQFF
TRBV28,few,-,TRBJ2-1,TGTGCCAGCAGTTTGTCTTTTTTGGGGGGATCCTACAATGAGCAGTTCTTC,CASSLSFLGGSYNEQFF
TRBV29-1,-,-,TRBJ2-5,TGCAGCGTTGCTCAGGGGGGAGAGACCCAGTACTTC,CSVAQGGETQYF
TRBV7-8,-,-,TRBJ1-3,TGTGCCAGCACCACACAGTCAGGGGACACCATATATTTT,CASTTQSGDTIYF
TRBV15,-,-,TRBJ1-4,TGTGCCACCAGCAGGGTCAGACAGGCACTGTTTTTT,CATSRVRQALFF
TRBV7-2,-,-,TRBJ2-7,TGTGCCAGCAGACCTCAAGGAGGGGACTCCTACGAGCAGTACTTC,CASRPQGGDSYEQYF
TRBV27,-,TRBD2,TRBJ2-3,TGTGCCCAGCGGGAGGTAAAAGATACGCAGTATTTT,CAQREVKDTQYF
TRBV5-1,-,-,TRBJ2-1,TGCGCCAGCAAGGATTTGTGGGCGGCAATGCAGTTCTTC,CASKDLWAAMQFF
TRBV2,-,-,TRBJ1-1,TGTGCCAGCAGTGTCAGTAACACTGAAGCTTTCTTT,CASSVSNTEAFF
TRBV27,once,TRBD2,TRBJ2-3,TGTGCCAGCAGTTTATCAACCCCGGGACTAGCGCAGTATTTT,CASSLSTPGLAQYF
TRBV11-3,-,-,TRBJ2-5,TGTGCCAGCAGCTTATCCAACTTGGAGACCCAGTACTTC,CASSLSNLETQYF
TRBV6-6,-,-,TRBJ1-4,TGTGCCAGCAGTTACTACGGATTTTCAACTAATGAAAAACTGTTTTTT,CASSYYGFSTNEKLFF
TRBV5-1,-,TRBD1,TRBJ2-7,TGCGCCAGCAGTCCCCGGGACAGGGCCGACTACGAGCAGTACTTC,CASSPRDRADYEQYF